This TCR beta chain emerged from a study of regulatory and conventional T cells in RAG deficiency. Worth noting for this clone: Its antigen is currently unknown.

Points from the study as a whole: Omenn CD25-high CD127-low cells may be activated cells, not true Tregs. Omenn patients showed >90% Treg-Tconv overlap and shorter CDR3 lengths.

Blood CD4+ CD25-low CD127-high conventional T cells supplied the genomic DNA template. V lost 5 bases and J lost 7; bases outside the gene matches: 10. Per the germline V gene, CDR1 is SGHTA and CDR2 is FQGTGA. The CDR3 length is 16 residues. Sequencing was performed with immunoSEQ multiplex PCR; in TCRdb, only in-frame clones are kept and a portion is missing. The sample yields tens of thousands of clones, around 97% seen once. Another study also made use of these data, one on regulatory T cells. That study reports: Primers: 52 TRBV forward and 13 TRBJ reverse.

The material sequenced was CD25- CD4+ T cells sorted from blood. This receptor was obtained from a human donor in good health. V is TRBV7-3 and J is TRBJ2-2; 10 nucleotides line up with TRBD2. The CDR3: CASSHWPAGGHGELFF. Written as DNA, the CDR3 is TGTGCCAGCAGCCATTGGCCAGCGGGGGGGCACGGGGAGCTGTTTTTT.